This T cell receptor beta chain was identified in a study of post-analysis software for immune sequencing data. In regard to this clonotype: Its antigen is undetermined.

Study-level results: Controls showed lower frequencies than patients for roughly five TRBV segments, and TRBV5-6, TRBV5-1 and TRBV20-1 were among these.

Incorporated into the TCR beta cDNA libraries were unique molecular identifiers, which served to reduce PCR and sequencing biases. TCRdb itself ran the PCR reads through MiXCR, one entry per CDR3 protein. In the table there are 400,000 to 500,000 distinct CDR3 sequences, roughly 40% of which are singletons. There are 15 residues in the CDR3. Germline loops: CDR1 SGHVS, CDR2 FNYEAQ. The V and J ends lost 6 bases and 0 bases, in that order; junction bases with no gene match: 7. Sequencing used blood. The chain couples TRBV7-6 to TRBJ1-2; 7 bases match TRBD1. The sequence was collected from a girl aged 2 to 10 with multiple sclerosis. The CDR3 bases are TGTGCCAGCAGGTTCCGGGACAGTCCTAACTATGGCTACACCTTC. It encodes CASRFRDSPNYGYTF.